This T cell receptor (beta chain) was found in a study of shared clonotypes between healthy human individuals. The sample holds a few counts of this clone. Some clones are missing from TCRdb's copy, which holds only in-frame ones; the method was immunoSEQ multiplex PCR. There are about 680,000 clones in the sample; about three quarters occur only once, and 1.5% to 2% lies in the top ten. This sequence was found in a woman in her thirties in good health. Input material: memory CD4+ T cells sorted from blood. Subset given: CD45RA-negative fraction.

Here the CDR3 DNA reads TGCGCCAGCAGCCAAGATGGGGGGACAGGGGATCAGCCCCAGCATTTT. This encodes CASSQDGGTGDQPQHF. This chain links TRBV4-1 with TRBJ1-5, with 10 bases that match TRBD1. Germline trimming cut 0 bases from V and 5 bases from J; bases unmatched to any gene: 4. The CDR3 runs to 16 residues. Germline-derived CDR1 and CDR2 are MGHRA and YSYEKL.